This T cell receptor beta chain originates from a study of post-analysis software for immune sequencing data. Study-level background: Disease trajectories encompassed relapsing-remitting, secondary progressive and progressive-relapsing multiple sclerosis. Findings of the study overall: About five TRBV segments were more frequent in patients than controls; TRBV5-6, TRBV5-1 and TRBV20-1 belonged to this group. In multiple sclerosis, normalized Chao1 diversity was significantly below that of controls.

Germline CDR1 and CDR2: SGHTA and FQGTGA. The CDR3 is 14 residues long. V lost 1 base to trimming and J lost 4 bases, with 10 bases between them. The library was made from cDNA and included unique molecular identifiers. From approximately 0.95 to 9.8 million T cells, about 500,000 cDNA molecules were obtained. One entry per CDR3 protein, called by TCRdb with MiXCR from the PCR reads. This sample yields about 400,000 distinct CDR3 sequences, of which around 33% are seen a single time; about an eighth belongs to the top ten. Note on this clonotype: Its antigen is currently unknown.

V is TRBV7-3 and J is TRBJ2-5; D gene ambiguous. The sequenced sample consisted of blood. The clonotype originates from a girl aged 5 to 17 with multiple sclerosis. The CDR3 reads CASSLSSFVETQYF. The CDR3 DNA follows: TGTGCCAGCAGCTTAAGTTCTTTTGTAGAGACCCAGTACTTC.